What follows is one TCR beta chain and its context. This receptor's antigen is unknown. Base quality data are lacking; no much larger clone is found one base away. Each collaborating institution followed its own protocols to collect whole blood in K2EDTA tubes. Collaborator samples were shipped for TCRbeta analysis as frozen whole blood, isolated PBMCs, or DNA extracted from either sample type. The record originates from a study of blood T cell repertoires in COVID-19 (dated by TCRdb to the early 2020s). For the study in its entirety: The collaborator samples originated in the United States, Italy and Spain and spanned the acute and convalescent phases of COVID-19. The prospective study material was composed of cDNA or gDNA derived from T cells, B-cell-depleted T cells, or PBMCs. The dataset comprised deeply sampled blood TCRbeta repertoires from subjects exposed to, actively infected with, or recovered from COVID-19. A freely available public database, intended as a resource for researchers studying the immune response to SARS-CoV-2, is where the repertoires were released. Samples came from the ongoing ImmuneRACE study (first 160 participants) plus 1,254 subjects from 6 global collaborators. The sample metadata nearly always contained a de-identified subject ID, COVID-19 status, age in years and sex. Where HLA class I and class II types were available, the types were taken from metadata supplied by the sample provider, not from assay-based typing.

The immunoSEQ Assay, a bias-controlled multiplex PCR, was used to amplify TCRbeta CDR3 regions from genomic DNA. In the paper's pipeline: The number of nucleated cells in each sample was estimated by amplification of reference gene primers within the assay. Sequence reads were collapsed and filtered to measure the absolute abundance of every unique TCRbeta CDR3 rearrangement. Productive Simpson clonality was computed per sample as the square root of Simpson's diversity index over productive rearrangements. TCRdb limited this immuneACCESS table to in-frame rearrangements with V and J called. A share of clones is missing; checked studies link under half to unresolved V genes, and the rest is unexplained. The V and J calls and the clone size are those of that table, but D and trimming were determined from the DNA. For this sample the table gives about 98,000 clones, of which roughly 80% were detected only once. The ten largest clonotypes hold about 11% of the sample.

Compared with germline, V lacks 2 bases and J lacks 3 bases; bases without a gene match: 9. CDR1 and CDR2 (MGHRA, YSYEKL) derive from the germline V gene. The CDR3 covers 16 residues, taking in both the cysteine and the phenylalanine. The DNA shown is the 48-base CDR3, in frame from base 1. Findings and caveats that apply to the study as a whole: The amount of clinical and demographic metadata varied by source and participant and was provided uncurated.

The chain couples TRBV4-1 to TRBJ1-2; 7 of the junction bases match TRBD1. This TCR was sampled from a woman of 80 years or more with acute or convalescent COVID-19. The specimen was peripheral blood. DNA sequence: TGCGCCAGCAGCCAACCTCACAGGGGACGGGACTATGGCTACACCTTC. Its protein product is CASSQPHRGRDYGYTF.